This T cell receptor beta chain derives from a study of radiation and T cells in renal cell carcinoma. Study-level information: Nephrectomy followed 15 Gy stereotactic body radiation by 4 weeks. Study-level results: Without pretreatment biopsies, baseline tumor clonotype presence was undetermined. Top tumor clonotypes rose in blood 2 weeks post-radiation, then contracted.

As for time point: blood 2 weeks post-SBRT. Treatment in this sample: 15 Gy SBRT to primary tumor, nephrectomy 4 weeks later. Serial blood draws occurred at baseline and 2 and 4 weeks post-SBRT. Data came from immunoSEQ multiplex PCR; TCRdb stores just in-frame clones and leaves some out. The repertoire holds just over 150,000 clones, with approximately 86% as singletons. Remarks on this clone: As yet, its antigen is unknown.

The material was blood, obtained from a patient whose treatment included radiotherapy and nephrectomy. This receptor was obtained from a woman in her 50s with renal cell carcinoma.

The CDR3 loop reads CASSVRDRAQETQYF. The CDR3, as DNA: TGTGCCAGCAGCGTAAGGGACAGGGCCCAAGAGACCCAGTACTTC. J is TRBJ2-5 and V is TRBV9; TRBD1 agrees at 9 bases. The germline V gene has CDR1 SGDLS and CDR2 YYNGEE. The V segment lost 1 base and the J segment 1 base; nucleotides outside the gene matches: 2. The CDR3 is 15 residues long.